This TCR beta chain was identified during a study of blood T cell repertoires in COVID-19. Background on the study: T cells, B-cell-depleted T cells, or PBMCs supplied cDNA or gDNA.

Using immunoSEQ multiplex PCR, the repertoire was profiled, and TCRdb retains in-frame clones only, with some absent. Altogether just over 650,000 clones are present, more than 80% being singletons, with the ten largest covering over 0.2%. Germline assignment: CDR1 MNHEY and CDR2 SVGAGI. The junction had 8 bases not matched to a gene; V was cut back by 2 bases and J by 4 bases. The CDR3 runs 15 residues. This clone was picked up one time. The chain recombines TRBV6-5 with TRBJ2-7; 7 bases agree with TRBD1. This receptor was identified in a woman aged 18-35 years with acute or convalescent COVID-19. The specimen sequenced was peripheral blood. The CDR3 here is CASSYKVAGGYEQYF. CDR3 DNA sequence: TGTGCCAGCAGTTACAAGGTGGCAGGGGGTTACGAGCAGTACTTC.